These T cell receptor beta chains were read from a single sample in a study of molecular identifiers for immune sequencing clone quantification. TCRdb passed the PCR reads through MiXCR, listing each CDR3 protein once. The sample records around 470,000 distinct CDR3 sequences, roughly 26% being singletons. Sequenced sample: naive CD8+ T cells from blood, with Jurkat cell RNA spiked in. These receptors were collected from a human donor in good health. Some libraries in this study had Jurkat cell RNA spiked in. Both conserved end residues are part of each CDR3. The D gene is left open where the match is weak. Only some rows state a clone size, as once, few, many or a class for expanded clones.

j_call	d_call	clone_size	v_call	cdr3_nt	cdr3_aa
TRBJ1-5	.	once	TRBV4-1	TGCGCCAGCAGCCAAGGGATGGGTTGCAATCAGCCCCAGCATTTT	CASSQGMGCNQPQHF
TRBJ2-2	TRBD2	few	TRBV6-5	TGTGCCAGCAGTTACGGCGTAGCGGGGAGGATCACCGGGGAGCTGTTTTTT	CASSYGVAGRITGELFF
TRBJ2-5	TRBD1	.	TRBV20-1	TGCAGTGCTACGACAGGGCTACAAGAGACCCAGTACTTC	CSATTGLQETQYF
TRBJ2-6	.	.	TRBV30	TGTGCCTGGAGTGTACAAGGGACACAGGATCCTCTCTCTGGGGCCAACGTCCTGACTTTC	CAWSVQGTQDPLSGANVLTF
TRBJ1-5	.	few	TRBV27	TGTGCCAGCAGTATAACGGGCCCAGGCTACGGTCAGCCCCAGCATTTT	CASSITGPGYGQPQHF
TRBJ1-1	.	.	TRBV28	TGTGCCAGCAGTTCCGACAGAACCACTGAAGCTTTCTTT	CASSSDRTTEAFF
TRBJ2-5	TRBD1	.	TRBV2	TGTGCCAGCAGTGGGGATACAGGGGAAGAGACCCAGTACTTC	CASSGDTGEETQYF
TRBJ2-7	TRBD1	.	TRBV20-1	TGCAGTGCTAGGGTCCTGGGACAGAGGGGATTCGAGCAGTACTTC	CSARVLGQRGFEQYF
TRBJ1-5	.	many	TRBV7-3	TGTGCCAGCAGCGCCCCGCAGACCGGGGGGAGAAAGTTGAATCAGCCCCAGCATTTT	CASSAPQTGGRKLNQPQHF
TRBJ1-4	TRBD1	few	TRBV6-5	TGTGCCAGCAGTGGAGGGGGCGCTATACATGAAAAACTGTTTTTT	CASSGGGAIHEKLFF
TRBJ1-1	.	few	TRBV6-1	TGTGCCAGCAGTGAAGCCAATCTCGGGGTACCGAACACTGAAGCTTTCTTT	CASSEANLGVPNTEAFF
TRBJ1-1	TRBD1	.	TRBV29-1	TGCAGCGTACCGGGACAGGGAAACACTGAAGCTTTCTTT	CSVPGQGNTEAFF
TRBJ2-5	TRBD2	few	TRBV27	TGTGCCAGCAGTCCCACCGGACTAGCGTTGATAAAGGCCCAGTACTTC	CASSPTGLALIKAQYF
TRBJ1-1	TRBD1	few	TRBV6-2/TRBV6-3	TGTGCCAGCAGTTACGGGACAGGGGGGCACACTGAAGCTTTCTTT	CASSYGTGGHTEAFF
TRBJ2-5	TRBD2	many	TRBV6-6	TGTGCCAGCAGTTACCCGGAGCGGGGGCTCTCAGAGACCCAGTACTTC	CASSYPERGLSETQYF
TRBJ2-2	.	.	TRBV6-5	TGTGCCAGCAGTTATTGGGCCCTGGGTACCGGGGAGCTGTTTTTT	CASSYWALGTGELFF
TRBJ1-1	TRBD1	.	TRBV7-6	TGTGCCAGCAGCTTTGACAGGGGTGCCACTGAAGCTTTCTTT	CASSFDRGATEAFF
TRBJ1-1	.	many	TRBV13	TGTGCCAGCAGCTTATGGCAGCGCAGGCCCGGGGCTTTCTTT	CASSLWQRRPGAFF
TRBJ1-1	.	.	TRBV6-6	TGTGCCAGCAGTTACTCGCCCGCGGGGGGCCCTGATGCTTTCTTT	CASSYSPAGGPDAFF
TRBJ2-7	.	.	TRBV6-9	TGTGCCAGCAGTTATTTGGGGGGGGCGGCGTCGTTCTACGAGCAGTACTTC	CASSYLGGAASFYEQYF
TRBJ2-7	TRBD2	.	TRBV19	TGTGCCAGTAGTATAGGGTCCGGACTAGCGGCCTACGAGCAGTACTTC	CASSIGSGLAAYEQYF
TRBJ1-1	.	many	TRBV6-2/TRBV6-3	TGTGCCAGCAGTGACGGACAGTACGACGAAGCTTTCTTT	CASSDGQYDEAFF
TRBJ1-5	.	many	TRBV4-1	TGCGCCAGCAGCCCACAAGCGGGGCATCAGCCCCAGCATTTT	CASSPQAGHQPQHF
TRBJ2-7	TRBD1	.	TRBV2	TGTGCCAGCAGTGCTCAGGGGACAGGGGGCGGGTACGAGCAGTACTTC	CASSAQGTGGGYEQYF
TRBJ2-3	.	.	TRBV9	TGTGCCAGCAGCGTAGCCTCAGGGCGGAACCCAGTGGCAGATACGCAGTATTTT	CASSVASGRNPVADTQYF